This TCR beta chain stems from a study of OX40 agonist ivuxolimab in advanced cancers. General study points: Among the lowest levels of clonal expansion were found in partial responders at 0.1-3.0 mg/kg.

In the case of this clone: What it binds is unknown.

Profiling relied on immunoSEQ multiplex PCR, and the TCRdb table lists in-frame clones only, not all of them. The top ten hold about 2% of the sample, which has about 80,000 clones, 65% to 90% seen once. The germline V gene encodes CDR1 SQVTM and CDR2 ANQGSEA. V lost 4 bases to trimming and J lost 1 base; unmatched junction nucleotides: 5. The CDR3 contains 15 residues. Sample: CD4+ or CD8+ T cells sorted from blood, taken in a trial of the OX40 agonist ivuxolimab. The rearrangement links TRBV29-1 to TRBJ2-3; 10 nucleotides agree with TRBD2. This receptor was identified in an adult with an advanced solid tumor such as melanoma, head and neck, liver or kidney cancer. CDR3 protein: CSVAQLAGGTDTQYF. DNA for the CDR3: TGCAGCGTTGCACAGCTAGCGGGGGGCACAGATACGCAGTATTTT.